The 32 T cell receptor beta chains reported below all come from one sample, sequenced in a study of cytomegalovirus exposure and HLA in healthy donors. The PCR was carried out with 60 Vbeta primers and 13 Jbeta primers. Clones were read by immunoSEQ multiplex PCR, and TCRdb kept only the in-frame ones, dropping some. This repertoire shows about 72,000 clones, about 81% found once; its top ten account for approximately 7%. The sequenced material came from PBMCs. Every receptor here comes from a human donor in good health.

V is TRBV19 and J is TRBJ1-5; D is possibly TRBD1 (5 bases). The V and J ends lost 7 bases and 11 bases respectively, with 15 bases between them. Germline V lookup: CDR1 LNHDA, CDR2 SQIVND (reference sequence). The CDR3 consists of 12 residues. The CDR3 loop reads CASTPSGGAQHF. The CDR3 DNA follows: TGTGCCAGTACCCCCTCCGGGGGAGCCCAGCATTTT.

The chain uses TRBV7-9 and TRBJ1-3; no definite D call. V dropped 5 bases and J dropped 8 bases, with 10 bases sitting between them. From germline, CDR1 is SEHNR and CDR2 FQNEAQ (reference sequence). This CDR3 has 12 residues. The CDR3 DNA is TGTGCCAGCAGCCCCGCCGCGCACACCATATATTTT. Protein: CASSPAAHTIYF.

This rearrangement joins TRBV13 to TRBJ2-1; the D is unclear. Trimming took off 3 bases at V and 8 bases at J, with 5 bases between the two ends. This CDR3 region has 11 residues. Germline CDR1 reads PRHDT; CDR2 reads FYEKMQ (reference sequence). The CDR3, as DNA: TGTGCCAGCAGCTTCACTGATGAGCAGTTCTTC. It yields the protein CASSFTDEQFF.

This clone appeared once. This sequence joins TRBV29-1 and TRBJ2-4, with D possibly matching TRBD1 (6 bases). This CDR3 contains 14 residues. Per germline, CDR1 SQVTM and CDR2 ANQGSEA. The germline V and J ends were trimmed by 6 bases and 0 bases, with 12 bases remaining between them. CDR3: CSVTGRLAKNIQYF. The CDR3, as DNA: TGCAGCGTGACAGGCCGTTTAGCCAAAAACATTCAGTACTTC.

This chain joins TRBV7-8 and TRBJ2-7, with 7 bases matching TRBD2. The germline V gene encodes CDR1 SGHVS and CDR2 FQNEAQ. The CDR3 is 11 residues long. The V gene end was trimmed by 9 bases and the J gene end by 7 bases; junction bases not matched to a gene: 6. The CDR3 DNA reads TGTGCCAGGGGGGGGTTCTGGGAGCAGTACTTC. Amino acids: CARGGFWEQYF.

This clone was observed a single time. The gene calls are TRBV2 and TRBJ2-5; D ambiguous. V was shortened by 8 bases and J by 1 base, with 11 bases between the two germline ends. This CDR3 spans 13 amino acids. Per germline, CDR1 SNHLY and CDR2 FYNNEI. The chain's CDR3 is CASGDPFQETQYF. The DNA of the CDR3 is TGTGCCAGCGGAGACCCTTTCCAAGAGACCCAGTACTTC.

This clone was seen only once. The chain is built from TRBV9 and TRBJ2-7, with 12 bases identical to TRBD1. CDR3 length equals 16 residues. Germline CDR1 reads SGDLS; CDR2 reads YYNGEE. V shed 0 bases, J shed 6 bases, and the junction held 7 bases outside the gene matches. The CDR3 sequence: CASSVGPGQGAREQYF. In nucleotides, the CDR3 is TGTGCCAGCAGCGTAGGCCCGGGACAGGGGGCGCGCGAGCAGTACTTC.

The CDR3 DNA is TGTGCCAGCAGCCGAGATGCAAAGTACCAAGAGACCCAGTACTTC. This sequence encodes CASSRDAKYQETQYF. This chain connects TRBV7-7 to TRBJ2-5, with no clear D. V lost 5 bases to trimming and J lost 0 bases, with 13 bases between them. The CDR3 loop spans 15 amino acids. CDR1 is SSHAT, CDR2 FNYEAQ, per germline (reference sequence).

The chain employs TRBV7-8 and TRBJ2-3, with 9 bases lining up with TRBD2. CDR1 and CDR2 from the germline V gene are SGHVS and FQNEAQ. CDR3 size: 16 residues. The trim removed 2 bases at V and 4 bases at J, leaving 7 bases unmatched. The CDR3 reads CASSLSVAGVADTQYF. CDR3 nucleotide sequence: TGTGCCAGCAGCTTATCGGTAGCGGGGGTGGCAGATACGCAGTATTTT.

This chain joins TRBV27 and TRBJ2-7; D unresolved. From germline, CDR1 is MNHEY and CDR2 SMNVEV (reference sequence). The CDR3 spans 17 residues. V was clipped by 4 bases and J by 4 bases, with 23 bases between them. The CDR3 DNA follows: TGTGCCAGCAGTTCCACCCTACAATCTTTCTCAGGATACGAGCAGTACTTC. Its protein is CASSSTLQSFSGYEQYF.

The chain combines TRBV10-3 with TRBJ2-2; TRBD1 matches 11 bases. The CDR3 is 17 amino acids. Germline CDR1 is ENHRY and CDR2 is SYGVKD. Germline trimming cut 4 bases from V and 3 bases from J; bases unmatched to any gene: 7. The CDR3 DNA reads TGTGCCATCAGTGTGCAGGACAGGGGGCGATACACCGGGGAGCTGTTTTTT. Its protein is CAISVQDRGRYTGELFF.

This chain joins TRBV7-3 and TRBJ2-1, with D uncertain. The V and J ends lost 2 bases and 6 bases respectively, with 20 bases between them. From germline, CDR1 is SGHTA and CDR2 FQGTGA. This CDR3 has 17 residues. The DNA for the CDR3 is TGTGCCAGCAGCTTAGCGCCACTAACGGCCCTGGGCAATGAGCAGTTCTTC. It translates to CASSLAPLTALGNEQFF.

The rearrangement links TRBV5-8 to TRBJ2-5, with 7 bases fitting TRBD1. The CDR3 has 13 amino acids. J lost 3 bases, V lost 4 bases, and 3 bases had no gene match. Germline V gene lookup returns CDR1 SGHTS and CDR2 YDEGEE. DNA for the CDR3: TGTGCCAGCAGCATGGGGACAGAAGAGACCCAGTACTTC. Protein product: CASSMGTEETQYF.

The chain uses TRBV9 and TRBJ2-2; tentatively, D is TRBD2 (5 bases). V was clipped by 0 bases and J by 8 bases, with 8 bases between them. This CDR3 spans 13 amino acids. CDR1 and CDR2 (germline): SGDLS, YYNGEE. The CDR3 loop reads CASSVVEGGELFF. The CDR3 nucleotides read TGTGCCAGCAGCGTAGTTGAGGGAGGGGAGCTGTTTTTT.

This clone was seen just once. The chain joins TRBV27 to TRBJ2-2; a weak D match, TRBD1 (6 bases). This CDR3 has 17 residues. The ends were cut back, 5 bases at V and 3 bases at J, with 19 bases in the middle. Germline assignment: CDR1 MNHEY and CDR2 SMNVEV (reference sequence). For the CDR3, the DNA is TGTGCCAGCAGTACCACCTCCGGACAGACATACACCGGGGAGCTGTTTTTT. It is translated as CASSTTSGQTYTGELFF.

This clone was counted a few times. V gene TRBV7-8 combines with J gene TRBJ1-2; 11 bases match TRBD1. With 5 bases clipped from V and 8 bases from J, the junction kept 7 bases outside the gene matches. This CDR3 has 14 amino acids. The germline CDR1 and CDR2 sequences are SGHVS and FQNEAQ. The CDR3 region has the DNA TGTGCCAGCAGCGTCGGAGGGACAGGGGGAGGCTACACCTTC. It encodes CASSVGGTGGGYTF. The whole variable domain, remainder taken from reference TRBV7-8 and TRBJ1-2, is GAGVSQSPRYKVAKRGQDVALRCDPISGHVSLFWYQQALGQGPEFLTYFQNEAQLDKSGLPSDRFFAERPEGSVSTLKIQRTQQEDSAVYLCASSVGGTGGGYTFGSGTRLTVV.

This chain joins TRBV10-3 and TRBJ2-1; 7 bases map to TRBD1. The CDR3 is 17 residues long. V gave up 0 bases and J gave up 2 bases; unmatched junction bases: 7. Germline lookup yields CDR1 ENHRY and CDR2 SYGVKD. Here the CDR3 DNA reads TGTGCCATCAGTGAGTCGAGGGGGCGCGGCACCTACAATGAGCAGTTCTTC. Translated: CAISESRGRGTYNEQFF.

This clone was counted a few times. A junction boundary mismatches the germline segment, possibly from a read error. V usage is TRBV7-9 and J usage is TRBJ2-1; the D gene is possibly TRBD2 (5 bases). The V gene's germline CDR1 is SEHNR and CDR2 FQNEAQ (reference sequence). The CDR3 extends over 12 amino acids. CDR3 DNA sequence: TGTTCCAGCAGCAAAACCGGGGTTGAGCAGTTCTTC. Translating it yields CSSSKTGVEQFF.

The rearrangement uses TRBV9 and TRBJ1-5; TRBD1 agrees at 7 bases. J was trimmed by 4 bases and V by 3 bases; bases with no gene match: 1. Germline V CDR1 and CDR2: SGDLS, YYNGEE. The CDR3 is 13 amino acids. CDR3 in amino acids: CASSEQGNQPQHF. In DNA form, the CDR3 reads TGTGCCAGCAGCGAACAGGGGAATCAGCCCCAGCATTTT. Drawing the rest from reference TRBV9 and TRBJ1-5, the complete variable domain is DSGVTQTPKHLITATGQRVTLRCSPRSGDLSVYWYQQSLDQGLQFLIQYYNGEERAKGNILERFSAQQFPDLHSELNLSSLELGDSALYFCASSEQGNQPQHFGDGTRLSIL.

The chain joins TRBV30 to TRBJ2-7; D call uncertain. Trimming stripped 0 bases from V and 1 base from J, with 10 bases between. The length of the CDR3 is 14 residues. Germline lookup yields CDR1 GTSNPN and CDR2 SVGIG (reference sequence). CDR3 sequence: CAWSVLPGSYEQYF. For the CDR3, the DNA is TGTGCCTGGAGTGTACTGCCCGGGTCCTACGAGCAGTACTTC.

V and J are TRBV5-8 and TRBJ2-3, with D possibly TRBD2 on 6 matching bases. Per germline, CDR1 SGHTS and CDR2 YDEGEE. V lost 0 bases to trimming and J lost 4 bases, with 9 bases between them. CDR3 size: 14 residues. CDR3 loop: CASSLGGGADTQYF. The DNA for the CDR3 is TGTGCCAGCAGCTTGGGCGGCGGGGCAGATACGCAGTATTTT.

This chain uses TRBV19 with TRBJ2-1; 10 positions match TRBD2. Trimming at V came to 7 bases and at J to 8 bases, leaving 8 bases not matched to a gene. CDR1 and CDR2 from the germline V gene are LNHDA and SQIVND (reference sequence). The length of the CDR3 is 14 residues. CDR3 DNA: TGTGCCAGTATGAAGCGGGGGGGCCTCGATGAGCAGTTCTTC. Encoded protein: CASMKRGGLDEQFF.

This clone was detected a few times. The chain carries TRBV11-2 and TRBJ1-1; D remains unclear. CDR1 SGHAT and CDR2 FQNNGV come from the germline V gene. The V gene lost 0 bases and the J gene lost 4 bases, with 12 bases spanning the gap. The CDR3 totals 15 residues. The CDR3 spells CASSLEGSAGTEAFF. Here the CDR3 DNA reads TGTGCCAGCAGCTTAGAAGGGTCCGCGGGCACTGAAGCTTTCTTT.

V gene TRBV7-2 combines with J gene TRBJ2-1, with 9 bases that match TRBD2. The CDR3 spans 14 residues. The V and J ends lost 7 bases and 3 bases, in that order; junction bases with no gene match: 4. Germline CDR1 reads SGHTA; CDR2 reads FQGNSA. CDR3 residues: CASIPSGVYNEQFF. DNA of the CDR3: TGTGCCAGCATTCCTAGCGGGGTCTACAATGAGCAGTTCTTC.

By its share, this clone is medium-sized. The rearrangement joins TRBV7-6 to TRBJ2-3, with D perhaps matching TRBD2 (6 bases). The CDR3 contains 14 residues. Germline V gene lookup returns CDR1 SGHVS and CDR2 FNYEAQ. The V end lost 5 bases, the J end lost 8 bases, and 17 bases lay between the germline ends. CDR3 sequence (DNA): TGTGCCAGCAGCCCCCGGGGTTCCGGGAGTACGCAGTATTTT. This encodes CASSPRGSGSTQYF. Looking up the rest from reference TRBV7-6 and TRBJ2-3 gives the full variable domain: GAGVSQSPRYKVTKRGQDVALRCDPISGHVSLYWYRQALGQGPEFLTYFNYEAQQDKSGLPNDRFSAERPEGSISTLTIQRTEQRDSAMYRCASSPRGSGSTQYFGPGTRLTVL.

The rearrangement joins TRBV7-9 to TRBJ1-2; D not resolved. CDR1 and CDR2 from the germline V gene are SEHNR and FQNEAQ (reference sequence). V was cut by 2 bases and J by 3 bases, with 16 bases left in between. CDR3 size: 16 residues. The CDR3 is CASSLFRVQVDYGYTF. CDR3 DNA sequence: TGTGCCAGCAGCTTATTCCGGGTCCAAGTCGACTATGGCTACACCTTC.

This chain connects TRBV7-2 to TRBJ1-5, with a tentative D call TRBD1 (6 bases). Trimming took off 2 bases at V and 8 bases at J, with 13 bases between the two ends. The CDR3 totals 14 residues. CDR1 is SGHTA, CDR2 FQGNSA, per germline. Written as DNA, the CDR3 is TGTGCCAGCAGCTTACTACAGGGTTGGGAGCCCCAGCATTTT. It is translated as CASSLLQGWEPQHF. The whole variable domain, remainder taken from reference TRBV7-2 and TRBJ1-5, is GAGVSQSPSNKVTEKGKDVELRCDPISGHTALYWYRQSLGQGLEFLIYFQGNSAPDKSGLPSDRFSAERTGGSVSTLTIQRTQQEDSAVYLCASSLLQGWEPQHFGDGTRLSIL.

The chain recombines TRBV7-9 with TRBJ1-2, with 7 bases aligning to TRBD1. Germline lookup yields CDR1 SEHNR and CDR2 FQNEAQ (reference sequence). V gave up 3 bases and J gave up 4 bases; unmatched junction bases: 5. This CDR3 spans 14 amino acids. This CDR3 is CASSFSGQPYGYTF. CDR3 in DNA: TGTGCCAGCAGCTTCTCGGGACAGCCCTATGGCTACACCTTC.

V gene TRBV30 combines with J gene TRBJ1-6; 7 nucleotides match TRBD1. The CDR3 extends over 13 amino acids. CDR1 and CDR2 (germline): GTSNPN, SVGIG (reference sequence). The V gene end was trimmed by 6 bases and the J gene end by 10 bases; junction bases not matched to a gene: 9. DNA for the CDR3: TGTGCCTGTAACAGGGGAATGGAGTCACCCCTCCACTTT. Protein: CACNRGMESPLHF.

This chain uses TRBV10-1 with TRBJ1-6; D is unclear. The CDR3 consists of 14 residues. Germline-derived CDR1 and CDR2 are WNHNN and SYGVQD (reference sequence). Trimming took 0 bases from V and 5 from J, leaving 5 bases between them. CDR3 in amino acids: CASSESGDNSPLHF. The CDR3 DNA sequence: TGCGCCAGCAGTGAGTCCGGGGATAATTCACCCCTCCACTTT.

The V and J genes are TRBV6-1 and TRBJ2-4; TRBD1 matches 7 bases. V trimming: 5 bases; J trimming: 6 bases; junction bases outside the gene matches: 1. The CDR3 length is 12 residues. Germline V gives CDR1 MNHNS, CDR2 SASEGT. The CDR3 region has the DNA TGTGCCAGCAGTACAGGGGCAAACATTCAGTACTTC. Its protein product is CASSTGANIQYF.

V usage is TRBV7-2 and J usage is TRBJ2-3; 12 bases match TRBD2. This CDR3 region has 17 residues. Germline V gene lookup returns CDR1 SGHTA and CDR2 FQGNSA. The V and J ends lost 5 bases and 0 bases, in that order; junction bases with no gene match: 6. The CDR3 here is CASSTGLAGTSTDTQYF. CDR3 nucleotide sequence: TGTGCCAGCAGCACCGGACTAGCGGGGACCAGCACAGATACGCAGTATTTT.